The clone carrying this T cell receptor beta chain was picked up many times. The antigen remains undetermined. Time point here: persistent/refractory GD, antithyroid drugs over 5 years with positive TRAb. The authors made the TCR library using RNA they extracted from PBMCs. Patient provenance is recorded as an endocrinology department in Xi'an, China. TCR beta libraries were built with iRepertoire HTBI primers and Arm-PCR of CDR3 regions. TCRdb used MiXCR to reprocess the multiplex PCR reads, holding one entry per CDR3 protein. The table lists almost 350,000 distinct CDR3 sequences, about 20% of them singletons. This sample is drawn from a study of regulatory T cells in long-lasting Graves disease. For the study at large: By definition, persistent Graves' disease involved antithyroid drugs for over 5 years alongside positive TSH receptor antibodies.

Germline V gives CDR1 SEHNR, CDR2 FQNEAQ (reference sequence). Trimming took off 1 base at V and 1 base at J, with 11 bases between the two ends. This CDR3 is 15 amino acids long. Study outcomes and limitations: Favoring TRBV28, TRBJ1-2 and TRBJ2-5 was a feature seen in persistent disease. Patients with persistent disease shared some 3,000 public clonotypes, outpacing the approximately 970 shared by new patients.

The clonotype comes from a female donor with Graves disease. This specimen consisted of peripheral blood mononuclear cells (PBMCs), obtained when the disease was refractory, from a patient treated with antithyroid drugs. The genes are TRBV7-9 and TRBJ2-7; unclear D gene. CDR3: CASSLVSSFSYEQYF. The CDR3 DNA sequence: TGTGCCAGCAGCTTAGTCTCTTCGTTTTCCTACGAGCAGTACTTC.